A single sample gave rise to the 32 T cell receptor beta chains below, sequenced in a study of Ad26.COV2.S vaccination and SARS-CoV-2 variants. Sequencing was performed with immunoSEQ multiplex PCR; in TCRdb, only in-frame clones are kept and a portion is missing. The table has hundreds of thousands of clones, 70% to 90% seen once. Described treatment: over 15 received Ad26.COV2.S at low or high dose, single or two shots; five or six received placebo; per-sample allocation not given. Collection of the samples took place on day 63 after the first injection of vaccine or placebo. The sample in question was peripheral blood, obtained in a trial of Ad26.COV2.S vaccine versus placebo. All receptors come from a person between 18 and 65 years old who received the Ad26.COV2.S COVID-19 vaccine or a placebo.

The chain joins TRBV2 to TRBJ2-3; the D gene is possibly TRBD2 (5 bases). V lost 6 bases and J lost 1, with 14 bases in between. Per the germline V gene, CDR1 is SNHLY and CDR2 is FYNNEI. The CDR3 covers 15 residues. The CDR3 is CASREQGRGTDTQYF. The CDR3 region has the DNA TGTGCCAGCAGGGAACAAGGGCGGGGCACAGATACGCAGTATTTT.

The chain combines TRBV5-4 with TRBJ1-2, with D possibly TRBD1 on 5 matching bases. CDR3 length: 15 amino acids. Germline loops: CDR1 SGHNT, CDR2 YYREEE (reference sequence). Trimming removed 4 bases at V and 8 bases at J, with 21 bases between. The CDR3, as DNA: TGTGCCAGCAGCCCCTCCGTGGGGGTCCAAGGGGGCTACACCTTC. This sequence encodes CASSPSVGVQGGYTF. Drawing the rest from reference TRBV5-4 and TRBJ1-2, the complete variable domain is ETGVTQSPTHLIKTRGQQVTLRCSSQSGHNTVSWYQQALGQGPQFIFQYYREEENGRGNFPPRFSGLQFPNYSSELNVNALELDDSALYLCASSPSVGVQGGYTFGSGTRLTVV.

J is TRBJ1-2 and V is TRBV3-1 (or the pseudogene TRBV3-2); no firm D call. The CDR3 spans 16 residues. V was cut by 5 bases and J by 2 bases, with 18 bases left in between. CDR1 is LGHDT and CDR2 is YNNKEL in the germline V gene (reference sequence). CDR3 sequence: CASSSWTGVANYGYTF. CDR3 coding DNA: TGTGCCAGCAGCTCGTGGACCGGAGTGGCGAACTATGGCTACACCTTC.

V usage is TRBV6-5 and J usage is TRBJ1-6; D not resolved. V was pared by 9 bases and J by 3 bases, with 6 bases between. Germline CDR1 is MNHEY and CDR2 is SVGAGI. This CDR3 spans 12 amino acids. CDR3 bases: TGTGCCAGTGGACTCTATAATTCACCCCTCCACTTT. Amino acid sequence: CASGLYNSPLHF.

This chain links TRBV24-1 with TRBJ2-2; no definite D call. This CDR3 has 15 residues. Between the trimmed V and J ends, which lost 4 bases and 3 bases, there was a span of 11 bases. Germline V lookup: CDR1 KGHDR, CDR2 SFDVKD. CDR3 nucleotides: TGTGCCACCAGTGAGACCGGACGGGACACCGGGGAGCTGTTTTTT. This encodes CATSETGRDTGELFF.

The chain links TRBV5-1 to TRBJ2-7; D is possibly TRBD1 (6 bases). Trimming took off 7 bases at V and 2 bases at J, with 16 bases between the two ends. CDR1 is SGHRS, CDR2 YFSETQ, per germline. The CDR3 totals 14 residues. The CDR3 DNA reads TGCGCCAGCCCGTCAGGGGATTACGCCTACGAGCAGTACTTC. Translated: CASPSGDYAYEQYF.

J is TRBJ2-5 and V is TRBV5-4, with D uncertain. The CDR3 sequence is 13 residues long. Looked up from germline, CDR1 is SGHNT and CDR2 is YYREEE (reference sequence). V was clipped by 3 bases and J by 3 bases, with 9 bases between them. CDR3 loop: CASSSTQKETQYF. CDR3 nucleotide sequence: TGTGCCAGCAGCTCGACCCAGAAAGAGACCCAGTACTTC. The complete variable domain, with remaining parts taken from reference TRBV5-4 and TRBJ2-5, reads ETGVTQSPTHLIKTRGQQVTLRCSSQSGHNTVSWYQQALGQGPQFIFQYYREEENGRGNFPPRFSGLQFPNYSSELNVNALELDDSALYLCASSSTQKETQYFGPGTRLLVL.

Comment on this clone: An end of the junction does not agree with germline; a read error may underlie this. Other nucleotide sequences in the sample specify the same CDR3. The chain has TRBV12-5 and TRBJ2-2, with TRBD2 identical over 9 bases. Germline CDR1 is LGHNT and CDR2 is FRNRAP. The CDR3 is made up of 15 amino acids. CDR3 DNA: TGTGCTAGTGGTTTGAGTAGCGGGAGAATAGGGGAGCTATTTTTT. Translation: CASGLSSGRIGELFF.

The J gene is TRBJ2-1, the V gene TRBV7-9; the D is unclear. Trimming stripped 1 base from V and 6 bases from J, with 4 bases between. CDR1 and CDR2 (germline): SEHNR, FQNEAQ (reference sequence). The CDR3 is 12 amino acids. CDR3 in amino acids: CASSLEINEQFF. The CDR3 DNA reads TGTGCCAGCAGCTTAGAGATCAATGAGCAGTTCTTC.

On this clone: Other DNA sequences in this sample translate to the same CDR3. V gene TRBV5-4 combines with J gene TRBJ1-1; 12 bases map to TRBD1. Germline CDR1 is SGHNT and CDR2 is YYREEE (reference sequence). This CDR3 has 15 residues. The ends lost 3 bases at V and 2 bases at J; junction bases unmatched: 2. In nucleotides, the CDR3 is TGTGCCAGCAGCTCCGGGACAGGGGGCAACACTGAAGCTTTCTTT. Its translation is CASSSGTGGNTEAFF.

This chain connects TRBV7-2 to TRBJ1-1; D may be TRBD1 (6 bases). The V and J ends lost 1 base and 6 bases respectively, with 9 bases between them. Germline lookup yields CDR1 SGHTA and CDR2 FQGNSA. The CDR3 contains 13 residues. CDR3 protein: CASSLVRGSEAFF. The CDR3 nucleotides are TGTGCCAGCAGCTTAGTCAGGGGCTCTGAAGCTTTCTTT.

In its sample, this clone was seen once. This chain uses TRBV11-2 with TRBJ2-2; D tentatively reads TRBD1 or TRBD2 (5 bases each). The V end was cut by 3 bases, the J end by 0 bases, with 11 bases between. Germline V gene sequence: CDR1 SGHAT, CDR2 FQNNGV. The CDR3 is 16 amino acids. This chain's CDR3 is CASSFSGTANTGELFF. CDR3 coding DNA: TGTGCCAGCAGCTTTTCCGGGACGGCGAACACCGGGGAGCTGTTTTTT.

The V gene is TRBV10-3, the J gene TRBJ1-2; D unclear. The CDR3 loop spans 12 amino acids. Germline-derived CDR1 and CDR2 are ENHRY and SYGVKD. Between the trimmed V and J ends, which lost 2 bases and 8 bases, there was a span of 9 bases. CDR3 sequence: CAISEGWRGYTF. The CDR3 DNA reads TGTGCCATCAGTGAGGGCTGGAGAGGCTACACCTTC.

The rearrangement links TRBV6-6 to TRBJ1-5; D is uncertain. This CDR3 contains 14 residues. Germline V gene lookup returns CDR1 MNHNY and CDR2 SVGAGI (reference sequence). The germline V and J ends were trimmed by 0 bases and 3 bases, with 6 bases remaining between them. CDR3 DNA: TGTGCCAGCAGTTACTCCCCCCCCAATCAGCCCCAGCATTTT. It specifies CASSYSPPNQPQHF.

The V and J genes are TRBV15 and TRBJ2-2; maybe TRBD2 (5 bases). CDR1 is LNHNV and CDR2 is YYDKDF in the germline V gene (reference sequence). This CDR3 is built from 15 residues. The V and J ends lost 5 bases and 4 bases respectively, with 14 bases between them. The CDR3 DNA reads TGTGCCACCAGCGGGAGCGGAGTAGTCACCGGGGAGCTGTTTTTT. This encodes CATSGSGVVTGELFF.

CDR3 bases: TGTGCCAGCAGCAAAGGTGGGACAGGGGACTTTAGGTACGAGCAGTACTTC. Translation gives CASSKGGTGDFRYEQYF. This chain connects TRBV21-1 to TRBJ2-7; the table's D call, TRBD1, was not checked against the DNA. TRBV21-1 is noted as a pseudogene. The length of the CDR3 is 17 residues.

The chain recombines TRBV6-5 with TRBJ2-2, with D possibly TRBD2 on 6 matching bases. Trimming took 8 bases from V and 1 from J, leaving 11 bases between them. Germline V gene sequence: CDR1 MNHEY, CDR2 SVGAGI. The CDR3 has 14 residues. CDR3 region: CASGGRVNTGELFF. In nucleotides, the CDR3 is TGTGCCAGCGGAGGGCGGGTGAACACCGGGGAGCTGTTTTTT.

This sequence joins TRBV5-4 and TRBJ2-3, with 12 bases aligning to TRBD2. This CDR3 is built from 16 residues. V trimming: 2 bases; J trimming: 4 bases; junction bases outside the gene matches: 5. Germline lookup yields CDR1 SGHNT and CDR2 YYREEE (reference sequence). The CDR3 nucleotides read TGTGCCAGCAGCTTAGGACTAGCGGGGACCTCAGATACGCAGTATTTT. It encodes CASSLGLAGTSDTQYF.

The chain couples TRBV27 to TRBJ2-1; TRBD2 matches 13 bases. The ends lost 5 bases at V and 7 bases at J; junction bases unmatched: 5. This CDR3 is built from 15 residues. Germline CDR1 MNHEY, CDR2 SMNVEV (reference sequence). Here the CDR3 DNA reads TGTGCCAGCAGTCCGGGGACTAGCGGGGAGAATGAGCAGTTCTTC. It codes for CASSPGTSGENEQFF.

CDR3 loop: CASSRDISYEQYF. The CDR3 coding sequence is TGTGCCAGCAGCCGGGACATCTCCTACGAGCAGTACTTC. The rearrangement joins TRBV6-6 to TRBJ2-7, with D tentatively TRBD1 (6 bases). Germline loops: CDR1 MNHNY, CDR2 SVGAGI (reference sequence). V was trimmed by 6 bases and J by 0 bases, leaving 9 bases between them. There are 13 residues in the CDR3.

V usage is TRBV6-6 and J usage is TRBJ1-4; D might be TRBD1 (6 bases). Germline V gene data show CDR1 as MNHNY and CDR2 as SVGAGI (reference sequence). Deletions cut 5 bases from V and 11 bases from J, with 24 bases between. This CDR3 comprises 16 residues. CDR3 sequence (DNA): TGTGCCAGCAGTCGAGATACAGGGTTCGCAAGAGGGAAACTGTTTTTT. This translates into CASSRDTGFARGKLFF.

The chain uses TRBV18 and TRBJ1-2; D uncertain. Per the germline V gene, CDR1 is KGHSH and CDR2 is LQKENI. The CDR3 sequence is 14 residues long. Between the trimmed V and J ends, which lost 2 bases and 5 bases, there was a span of 12 bases. CDR3 in DNA: TGTGCCAGCTCACCAGAAGCAAGCGTATATGGCTACACCTTC. This sequence encodes CASSPEASVYGYTF.

This clone has more than one count but fewer than ten. The J gene is TRBJ2-5, the V gene TRBV5-4; D tentatively fits TRBD1 or TRBD2 (6 bases each). Per germline, CDR1 SGHNT and CDR2 YYREEE (reference sequence). The CDR3 extends over 16 amino acids. V gave up 2 bases and J gave up 7 bases, with 21 bases separating them. DNA for the CDR3: TGTGCCAGCAGCTTAGGGGGGCCCCAGGGTTATGTGACCCAGTACTTC. It specifies CASSLGGPQGYVTQYF.

The chain links TRBV10-3 to TRBJ1-5; D gene uncertain. The V and J ends lost 0 bases and 8 bases respectively, with 5 bases between them. Germline assignment: CDR1 ENHRY and CDR2 SYGVKD. This CDR3 spans 12 amino acids. In DNA, the CDR3 is TGTGCCATCAGTGAGTCGTATAAGCCCCAGCATTTT. This gives the protein CAISESYKPQHF.

The chain uses TRBV4-2 and TRBJ1-4; D gene unclear. The CDR3 covers 15 residues. Germline V gives CDR1 LGHNA, CDR2 YNFKEQ. V was pared by 1 base and J by 4 bases, with 10 bases between. The CDR3 region has the DNA TGTGCCAGCAGCCAAGGGATGTACAGTAATGAAAAACTGTTTTTT. Amino acid sequence: CASSQGMYSNEKLFF.

This clone was counted between two and nine times. The chain is built from TRBV25-1 and TRBJ1-6; D remains ambiguous. Germline V CDR1 and CDR2: MGHDK, SYGVNS. The CDR3 has 12 amino acids. Trimming took off 6 bases at V and 10 bases at J, with 10 bases between the two ends. Written as DNA, the CDR3 is TGTGCCAGCAGACAAGGGATGTCACCCCTCCACTTT. It yields the protein CASRQGMSPLHF.

J is TRBJ1-5 and V is TRBV6-2 or TRBV6-3; no reliable D call. V lost 5 bases and J 4 bases, leaving 6 bases between the germline ends. CDR3 length: 12 amino acids. Germline CDR1 and CDR2: MNHEY and SVGEGT. CDR3 protein: CASSHKNQPQHF. The CDR3 nucleotides read TGTGCCAGCAGTCATAAGAATCAGCCCCAGCATTTT.

J is TRBJ2-3 and V is TRBV28; 8 nucleotides align to TRBD2. J lost 2 bases, V lost 2 bases, and 9 bases had no gene match. The CDR3 has 17 amino acids. Germline lookup yields CDR1 MDHEN and CDR2 SYDVKM. The CDR3 loop reads CASSLRWAGGSTDTQYF. As DNA, the CDR3 is TGTGCCAGCAGTTTACGATGGGCGGGAGGTTCCACAGATACGCAGTATTTT.

The rearrangement links TRBV13 to TRBJ1-2; D unclear. The CDR3 contains 16 residues. Germline V lookup: CDR1 PRHDT, CDR2 FYEKMQ (reference sequence). With 0 bases removed from V and 5 bases from J, the gap between germline ends came to 16 bases. The CDR3 DNA reads as TGTGCCAGCAGCTTAGGGTTTATGGGGTCCCTTTATGGCTACACCTTC. Residues: CASSLGFMGSLYGYTF.

The rearrangement uses TRBV2 and TRBJ1-1, with 12 bases matching TRBD1. The germline CDR1 and CDR2 sequences are SNHLY and FYNNEI. CDR3 size: 14 residues. The V segment lost 7 bases and the J segment 7 bases; nucleotides outside the gene matches: 7. CDR3: CASTKGQGAGEAFF. The CDR3 DNA is TGTGCCAGCACTAAGGGACAGGGGGCAGGTGAAGCTTTCTTT.

This chain uses TRBV2 with TRBJ1-4, with D maybe TRBD1 (5 bases). CDR1 and CDR2 from the germline V gene are SNHLY and FYNNEI. The V end lost 3 bases, the J end lost 8 bases, and 16 bases lay between the germline ends. The CDR3 extends over 15 amino acids. The CDR3 loop is CASSDVGPRSEKLFF. CDR3 in DNA: TGTGCCAGCAGTGATGTGGGACCTCGGTCGGAAAAACTGTTTTTT.

The chain has TRBV2 and TRBJ1-5, with 9 bases that match TRBD1. After removal of 6 bases from V and 0 bases from J, the junction contained 9 bases not matched to a gene. The length of the CDR3 is 17 residues. The germline V gene encodes CDR1 SNHLY and CDR2 FYNNEI. Here the CDR3 reads CASSTTGGGLSNQPQHF. In DNA form, the CDR3 reads TGTGCCAGCAGCACGACAGGGGGGGGGCTTAGCAATCAGCCCCAGCATTTT.